This TCR beta chain was sequenced in a study of T cells in Graves' hyperthyroidism and ophthalmopathy. Study-level findings and limits: Also found in blood were most expanded thyroid clonotypes above 0.001.

Germline V gene sequence: CDR1 KGHSH, CDR2 LQKENI. V lost 6 bases and J lost 0, with 11 bases in between. This CDR3 has 14 amino acids. The table lists this clonotype with many counts. No antigen is known for it. Amplification targeted TCR beta CDR3 regions from RNA transcripts. The HTBI primer set drove a first-round RT-PCR of the TCR CDR3. Via MiXCR, TCRdb re-called the multiplex PCR reads, giving one row per CDR3 protein. The data contain around 350,000 distinct CDR3 sequences, around 14% of them singletons. The sequence was obtained from a woman aged 18-29 years with Graves' hyperthyroidism. The specimen sequenced was blood. The chain employs TRBV18 and TRBJ1-1; D is unclear. The CDR3 region is CASSPRMVNTEAFF. The CDR3 DNA sequence: TGTGCCAGCTCGCCTCGGATGGTGAACACTGAAGCTTTCTTT.